This T cell receptor beta chain was profiled in a study of T cells in Graves' hyperthyroidism and ophthalmopathy. General study results and limits: Ophthalmopathy cases were set apart from stable hyperthyroidism by a 13 V-J model. Most clonotypes that expanded in the thyroid above 0.001 also showed up in blood.

CDR1 and CDR2 (germline): SEHNR, FQNEAQ (reference sequence). J was trimmed by 3 bases and V by 1 base; bases with no gene match: 16. The CDR3 length is 19 residues. From RNA transcripts, TCR beta CDR3 regions were amplified. Initially, a first-round RT-PCR of the TCR CDR3 employed the HTBI primer set. Each CDR3 protein gets one entry after TCRdb re-called the multiplex PCR reads with MiXCR. This table holds fewer than 750,000 distinct CDR3 sequences, more than 14% found once. Diagnostic decisions used clinical symptoms, serum thyroxine and TRAb, thyroid ultrasound and orbital computed tomography. The authors took PBMCs from about 9.5 ml fresh peripheral blood. In its sample, this clonotype was seen a few times. What it recognizes is unknown.

What was sequenced was blood. The TCR sequence derives from a woman between 45 and 65 years old with Graves' ophthalmopathy. The chain combines TRBV7-9 with TRBJ1-2, with 8 bases lining up with TRBD1. The CDR3 nucleotides are TGTGCCAGCAGCTTAGTAGCCGCGGCCATTGGACAGGGCGACTATGGCTACACCTTC. Its translation: CASSLVAAAIGQGDYGYTF.